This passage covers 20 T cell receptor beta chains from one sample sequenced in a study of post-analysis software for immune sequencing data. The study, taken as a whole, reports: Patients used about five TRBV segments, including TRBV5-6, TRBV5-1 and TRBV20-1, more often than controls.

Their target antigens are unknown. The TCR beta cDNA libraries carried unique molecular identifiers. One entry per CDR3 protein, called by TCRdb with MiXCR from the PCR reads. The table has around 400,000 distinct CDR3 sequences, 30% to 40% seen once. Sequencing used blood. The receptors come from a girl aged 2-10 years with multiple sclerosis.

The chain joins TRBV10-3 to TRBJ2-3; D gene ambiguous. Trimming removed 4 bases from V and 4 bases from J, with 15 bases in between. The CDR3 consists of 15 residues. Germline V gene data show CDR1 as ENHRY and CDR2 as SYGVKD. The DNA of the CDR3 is TGTGCCATCAGTGCGGTCCCTCCCCCGGCAGATACGCAGTATTTT. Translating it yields CAISAVPPPADTQYF.

CDR3 loop: CASRVTARTADTRETQYF. The CDR3 coding sequence is TGTGCCAGCAGAGTGACGGCCCGGACAGCGGACACGAGGGAGACCCAGTACTTC. The V gene is TRBV27, the J gene TRBJ2-7, with D possibly matching TRBD1 (6 bases). The J call may be wrong; the DNA end is better matched by TRBJ2-5. The CDR3 consists of 18 residues. The germline V gene encodes CDR1 MNHEY and CDR2 SMNVEV (reference sequence).

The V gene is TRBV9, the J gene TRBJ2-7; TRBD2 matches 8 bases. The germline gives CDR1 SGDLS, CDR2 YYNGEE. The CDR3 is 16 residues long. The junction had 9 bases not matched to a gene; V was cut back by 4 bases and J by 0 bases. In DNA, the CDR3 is TGTGCCAGCAGCCCACAAGCGGGGGCCAACTCCTACGAGCAGTACTTC. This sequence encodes CASSPQAGANSYEQYF.

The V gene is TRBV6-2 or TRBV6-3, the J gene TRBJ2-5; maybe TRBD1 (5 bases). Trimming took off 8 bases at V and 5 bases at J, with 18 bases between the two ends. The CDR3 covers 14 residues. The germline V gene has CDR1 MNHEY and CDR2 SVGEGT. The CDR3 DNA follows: TGTGCCAGCTCCCCGTGGGGCAGGATGGAGACCCAGTACTTC. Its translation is CASSPWGRMETQYF.

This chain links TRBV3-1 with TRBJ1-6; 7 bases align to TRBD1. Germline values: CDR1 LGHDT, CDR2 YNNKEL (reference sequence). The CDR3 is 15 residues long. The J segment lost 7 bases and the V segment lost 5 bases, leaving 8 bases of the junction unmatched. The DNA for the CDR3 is TGTGCCAGCAGCGCCCGGGACAGCTCCAATTCACCCCTCCACTTT. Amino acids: CASSARDSSNSPLHF.

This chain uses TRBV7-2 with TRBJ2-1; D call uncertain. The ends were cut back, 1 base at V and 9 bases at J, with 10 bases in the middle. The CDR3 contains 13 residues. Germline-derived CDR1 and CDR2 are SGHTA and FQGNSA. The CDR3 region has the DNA TGTGCCAGCAGCTTAGTCCAGTCGGGTGAGCAGTTCTTC. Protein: CASSLVQSGEQFF.

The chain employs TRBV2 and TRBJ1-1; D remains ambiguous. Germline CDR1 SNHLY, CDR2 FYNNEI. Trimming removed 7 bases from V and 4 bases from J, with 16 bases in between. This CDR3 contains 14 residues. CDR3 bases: TGTGCCAGCAAATTGGCCCATGGAGGCACTGAAGCTTTCTTT. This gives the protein CASKLAHGGTEAFF.

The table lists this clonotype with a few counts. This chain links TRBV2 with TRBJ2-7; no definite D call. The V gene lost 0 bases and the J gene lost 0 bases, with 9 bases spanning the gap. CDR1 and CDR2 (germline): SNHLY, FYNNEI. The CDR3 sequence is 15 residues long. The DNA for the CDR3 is TGTGCCAGCAGTGAAGCGTACGCAGGCTCCTACGAGCAGTACTTC. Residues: CASSEAYAGSYEQYF. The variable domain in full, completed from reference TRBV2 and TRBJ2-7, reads EPEVTQTPSHQVTQMGQEVILRCVPISNHLYFYWYRQILGQKVEFLVSFYNNEISEKSEIFDDQFSVERPDGSNFTLKIRSTKLEDSAMYFCASSEAYAGSYEQYFGPGTRLTVT.

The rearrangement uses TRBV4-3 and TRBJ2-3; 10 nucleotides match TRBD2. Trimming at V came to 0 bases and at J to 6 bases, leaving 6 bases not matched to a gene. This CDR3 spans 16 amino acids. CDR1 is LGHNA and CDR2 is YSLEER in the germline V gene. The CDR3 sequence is CASSQDQAGGPDTQYF. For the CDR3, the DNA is TGCGCCAGCAGCCAAGACCAAGCGGGAGGGCCGGATACGCAGTATTTT.

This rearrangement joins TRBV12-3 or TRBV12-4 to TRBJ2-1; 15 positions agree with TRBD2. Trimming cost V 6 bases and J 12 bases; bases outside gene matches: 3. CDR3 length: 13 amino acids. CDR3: CASRPGLAGGQFF. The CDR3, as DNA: TGTGCCAGCAGACCGGGACTAGCGGGAGGGCAGTTCTTC.

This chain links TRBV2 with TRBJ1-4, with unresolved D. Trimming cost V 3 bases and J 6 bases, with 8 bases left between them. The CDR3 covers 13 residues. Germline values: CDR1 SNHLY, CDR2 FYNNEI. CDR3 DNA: TGTGCCAGCAGTGAGGCCCCTCATGAAAAACTGTTTTTT. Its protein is CASSEAPHEKLFF.

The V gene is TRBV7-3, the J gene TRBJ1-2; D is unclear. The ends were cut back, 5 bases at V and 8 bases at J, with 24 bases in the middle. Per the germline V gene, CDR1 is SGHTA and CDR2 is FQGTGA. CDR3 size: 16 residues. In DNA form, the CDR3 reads TGTGCCAGCAGCCTTGGGTCAACACCCACTCAAGGGGGCTACACCTTC. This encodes CASSLGSTPTQGGYTF.

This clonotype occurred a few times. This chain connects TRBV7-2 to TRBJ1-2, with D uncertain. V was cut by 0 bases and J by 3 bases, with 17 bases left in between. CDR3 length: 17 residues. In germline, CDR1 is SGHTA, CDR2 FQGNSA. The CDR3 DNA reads TGTGCCAGCAGCTTAGCGTTCCGACTAGGAGGAGACTATGGCTACACCTTC. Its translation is CASSLAFRLGGDYGYTF.

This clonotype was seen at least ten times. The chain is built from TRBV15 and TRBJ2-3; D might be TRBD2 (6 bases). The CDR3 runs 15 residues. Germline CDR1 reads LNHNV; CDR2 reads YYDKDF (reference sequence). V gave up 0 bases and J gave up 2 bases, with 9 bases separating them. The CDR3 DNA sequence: TGTGCCACCAGCAGAGATGGCGGGGTCACAGATACGCAGTATTTT. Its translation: CATSRDGGVTDTQYF.

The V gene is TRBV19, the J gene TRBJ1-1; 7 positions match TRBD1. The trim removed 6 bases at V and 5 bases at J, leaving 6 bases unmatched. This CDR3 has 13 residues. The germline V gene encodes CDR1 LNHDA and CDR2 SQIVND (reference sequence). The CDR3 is CASSIWGQTEAFF. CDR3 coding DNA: TGTGCCAGTAGCATTTGGGGACAGACTGAAGCTTTCTTT. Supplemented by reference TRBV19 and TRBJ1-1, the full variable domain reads DGGITQSPKYLFRKEGQNVTLSCEQNLNHDAMYWYRQDPGQGLRLIYYSQIVNDFQKGDIAEGYSVSREKKESFPLTVTSAQKNPTAFYLCASSIWGQTEAFFGQGTRLTVV.

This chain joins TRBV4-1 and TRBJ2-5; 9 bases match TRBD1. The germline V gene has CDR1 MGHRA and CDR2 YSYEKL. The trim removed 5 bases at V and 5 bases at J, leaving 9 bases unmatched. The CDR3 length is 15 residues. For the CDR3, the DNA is TGCGCCAGCAGCTCCCCCGGGACAGGGATTGAGACCCAGTACTTC. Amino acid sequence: CASSSPGTGIETQYF.

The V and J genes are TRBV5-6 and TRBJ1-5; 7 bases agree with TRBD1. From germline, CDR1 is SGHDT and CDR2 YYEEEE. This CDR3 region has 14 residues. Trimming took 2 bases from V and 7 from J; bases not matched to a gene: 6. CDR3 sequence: CASSLQTGYQPQHF. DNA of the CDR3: TGTGCCAGCAGCTTACAGACAGGGTACCAGCCCCAGCATTTT.

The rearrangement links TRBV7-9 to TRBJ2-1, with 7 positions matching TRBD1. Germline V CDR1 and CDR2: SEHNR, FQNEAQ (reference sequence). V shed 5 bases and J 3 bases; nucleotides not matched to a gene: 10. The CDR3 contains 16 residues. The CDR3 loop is CASSRLTGDGYNEQFF. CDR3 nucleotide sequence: TGTGCCAGCAGCCGACTCACAGGGGACGGCTACAATGAGCAGTTCTTC.

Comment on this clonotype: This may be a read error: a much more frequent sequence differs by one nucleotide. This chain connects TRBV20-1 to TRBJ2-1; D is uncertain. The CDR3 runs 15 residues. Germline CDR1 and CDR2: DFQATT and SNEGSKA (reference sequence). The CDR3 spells CSASQRRLYPNERFF. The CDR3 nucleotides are TGCAGTGCTAGTCAAAGGCGCCTGTACCCCAATGAGCGGTTCTTC.

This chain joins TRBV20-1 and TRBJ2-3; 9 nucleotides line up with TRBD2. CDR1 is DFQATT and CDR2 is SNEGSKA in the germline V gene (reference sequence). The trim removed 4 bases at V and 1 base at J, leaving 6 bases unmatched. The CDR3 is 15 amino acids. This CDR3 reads CSANPPSGGTDTQYF. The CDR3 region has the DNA TGCAGTGCTAATCCACCTAGCGGGGGCACAGATACGCAGTATTTT.